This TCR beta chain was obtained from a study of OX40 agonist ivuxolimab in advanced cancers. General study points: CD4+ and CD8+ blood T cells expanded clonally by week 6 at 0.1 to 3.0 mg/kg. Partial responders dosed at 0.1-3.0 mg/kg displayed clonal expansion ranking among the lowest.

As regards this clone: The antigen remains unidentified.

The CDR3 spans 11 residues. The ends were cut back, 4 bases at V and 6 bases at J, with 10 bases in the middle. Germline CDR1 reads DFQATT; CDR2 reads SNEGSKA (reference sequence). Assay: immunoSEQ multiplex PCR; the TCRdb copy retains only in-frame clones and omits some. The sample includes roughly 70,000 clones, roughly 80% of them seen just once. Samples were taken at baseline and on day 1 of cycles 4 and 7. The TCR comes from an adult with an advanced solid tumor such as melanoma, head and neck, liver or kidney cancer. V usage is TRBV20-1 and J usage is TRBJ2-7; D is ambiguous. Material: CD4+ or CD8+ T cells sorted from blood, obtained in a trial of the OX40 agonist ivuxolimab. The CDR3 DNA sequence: TGCAGTGCTACTTTTCTGTCCGAGCAGTACTTC. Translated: CSATFLSEQYF.